A single sample is the source of the 6 T cell receptor beta chains below, sequenced in a study of CD8+ T cells in alopecia areata. Treatment: oral pan-JAK inhibitor, 5-10 mg twice daily. Extracted RNA was reverse transcribed, and the resulting cDNA served as sequencing template. Here immunoSEQ multiplex PCR was the method, and the copy in TCRdb shows in-frame clones only, minus some. Of 180,000 or so clones listed, about three fifths are singletons. The sequencing here drew on CD4+ T cells sorted from blood, taken at week 24, from a patient treated with tofacitinib. The source of these receptors is a human donor with alopecia areata.

This clone showed up many times. The chain couples TRBV7-9 to TRBJ2-1; D ambiguous. Trimming removed 5 bases at V and 9 bases at J, with 8 bases between. CDR1 and CDR2 (germline): SEHNR, FQNEAQ (reference sequence). The CDR3 runs 11 residues. The CDR3 DNA reads TGTGCCAGCAGCCCTCTTGTTGAGCAGTTCTTC. This encodes CASSPLVEQFF.

The chain uses TRBV29-1 and TRBJ1-6; D ambiguous. The V and J ends lost 4 bases and 5 bases respectively, with 9 bases between them. The CDR3 is 13 amino acids. Germline values: CDR1 SQVTM, CDR2 ANQGSEA. CDR3 residues: CSVAWGNNSPLHF. CDR3 DNA: TGCAGCGTTGCCTGGGGAAATAATTCACCCCTCCACTTT.

This clone was seen repeatedly, ten times or more. The V call is TRBV10-2, the J call TRBJ1-3, with a possible D match to TRBD1 (6 bases). V was cut by 6 bases and J by 1 base, with 7 bases left in between. Germline V gene lookup returns CDR1 WSHSY and CDR2 SAAADI. The CDR3 extends over 13 amino acids. This chain's CDR3 is CASSGTSGNTIYF. CDR3 DNA: TGCGCCAGCAGCGGGACATCTGGAAACACCATATATTTT.

This clone turned up a few times. This chain links TRBV7-2 with TRBJ1-5; D unresolved. This CDR3 spans 15 amino acids. V lost 3 bases and J 5 bases, leaving 14 bases between the germline ends. The V gene's germline CDR1 is SGHTA and CDR2 FQGNSA. DNA of the CDR3: TGTGCCAGCAGCTTGATGGGTCCCACCTATCAGCCCCAGCATTTT. It yields the protein CASSLMGPTYQPQHF. The whole variable domain, filled in from reference TRBV7-2 and TRBJ1-5, reads GAGVSQSPSNKVTEKGKDVELRCDPISGHTALYWYRQSLGQGLEFLIYFQGNSAPDKSGLPSDRFSAERTGGSVSTLTIQRTQQEDSAVYLCASSLMGPTYQPQHFGDGTRLSIL.

The chain uses TRBV18 and TRBJ2-5, with 10 bases aligning to TRBD1. The length of the CDR3 is 16 residues. The ends lost 3 bases at V and 5 bases at J; junction bases unmatched: 9. Germline V gives CDR1 KGHSH, CDR2 LQKENI. As DNA, the CDR3 is TGTGCCAGCTCACCTGTCGGGACAGGGGTCGGGGAGACCCAGTACTTC. Translating it yields CASSPVGTGVGETQYF.

In its sample, this clone was seen once. The V call is TRBV5-1, the J call TRBJ2-1, with 14 positions matching TRBD2. CDR1 and CDR2 (germline): SGHRS, YFSETQ. V lost 0 bases, J lost 6 bases, and 11 bases stayed unmatched. This CDR3 is 19 amino acids long. CDR3: CASSLAFTTSGRALNEQFF. The CDR3 bases are TGCGCCAGCAGCTTGGCTTTCACGACTAGCGGGAGGGCCCTCAATGAGCAGTTCTTC.